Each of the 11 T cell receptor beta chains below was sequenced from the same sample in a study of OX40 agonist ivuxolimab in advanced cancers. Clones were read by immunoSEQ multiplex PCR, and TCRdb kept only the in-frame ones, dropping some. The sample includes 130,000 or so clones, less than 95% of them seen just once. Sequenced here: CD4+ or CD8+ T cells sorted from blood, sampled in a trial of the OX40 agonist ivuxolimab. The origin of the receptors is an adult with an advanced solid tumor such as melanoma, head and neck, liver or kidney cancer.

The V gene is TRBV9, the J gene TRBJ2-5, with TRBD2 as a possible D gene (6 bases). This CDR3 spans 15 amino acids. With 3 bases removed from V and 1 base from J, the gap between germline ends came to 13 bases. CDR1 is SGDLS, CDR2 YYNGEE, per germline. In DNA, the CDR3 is TGTGCCAGCAGCGCCTACCGAGCGGGCCAAGAGACCCAGTACTTC. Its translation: CASSAYRAGQETQYF.

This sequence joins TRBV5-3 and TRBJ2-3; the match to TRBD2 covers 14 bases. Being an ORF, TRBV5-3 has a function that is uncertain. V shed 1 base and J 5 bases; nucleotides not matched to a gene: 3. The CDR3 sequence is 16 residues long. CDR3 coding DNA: TGTGCCAGAAGCTTGATGACTAGCGGGAGGGTAGATACGCAGTATTTT. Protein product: CARSLMTSGRVDTQYF.

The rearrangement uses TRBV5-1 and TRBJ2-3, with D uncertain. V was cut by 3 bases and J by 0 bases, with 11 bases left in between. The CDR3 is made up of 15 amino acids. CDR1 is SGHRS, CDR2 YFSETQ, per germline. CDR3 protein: CASSSVPSSTDTQYF. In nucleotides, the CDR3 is TGCGCCAGCAGCTCGGTCCCTTCTAGCACAGATACGCAGTATTTT.

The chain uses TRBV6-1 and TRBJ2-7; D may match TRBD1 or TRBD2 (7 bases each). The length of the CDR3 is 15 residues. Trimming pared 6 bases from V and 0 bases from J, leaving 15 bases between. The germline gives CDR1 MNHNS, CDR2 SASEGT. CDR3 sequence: CASRGGTVLSYEQYF. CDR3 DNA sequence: TGTGCCAGCAGGGGGGGGACAGTCCTCTCCTACGAGCAGTACTTC.

The CDR3 DNA sequence: TGTGCCAGCAGCCTCCTTAGCGGAATAGGCAATGAGCAGTTCTTC. The encoded protein is CASSLLSGIGNEQFF. The chain carries TRBV11-2 and TRBJ2-1; D is possibly TRBD2 (6 bases). The CDR3 covers 15 residues. V was clipped by 5 bases and J by 6 bases, with 17 bases between them. CDR1 SGHAT and CDR2 FQNNGV come from the germline V gene.

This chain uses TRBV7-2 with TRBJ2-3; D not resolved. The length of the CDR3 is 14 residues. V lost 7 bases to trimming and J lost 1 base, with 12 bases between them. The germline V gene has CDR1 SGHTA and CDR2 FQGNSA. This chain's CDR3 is CASTPLTGTDTQYF. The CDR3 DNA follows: TGTGCCAGCACCCCGCTGACGGGCACAGATACGCAGTATTTT. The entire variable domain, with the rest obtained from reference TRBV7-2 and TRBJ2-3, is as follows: GAGVSQSPSNKVTEKGKDVELRCDPISGHTALYWYRQSLGQGLEFLIYFQGNSAPDKSGLPSDRFSAERTGGSVSTLTIQRTQQEDSAVYLCASTPLTGTDTQYFGPGTRLTVL.

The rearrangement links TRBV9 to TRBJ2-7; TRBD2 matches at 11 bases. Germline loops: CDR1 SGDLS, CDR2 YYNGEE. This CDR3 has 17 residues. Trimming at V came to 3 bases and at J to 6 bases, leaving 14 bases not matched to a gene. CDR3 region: CASSEAPRTSGLGEQYF. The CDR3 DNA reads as TGTGCCAGCAGCGAAGCGCCACGGACTAGCGGGCTAGGCGAGCAGTACTTC.

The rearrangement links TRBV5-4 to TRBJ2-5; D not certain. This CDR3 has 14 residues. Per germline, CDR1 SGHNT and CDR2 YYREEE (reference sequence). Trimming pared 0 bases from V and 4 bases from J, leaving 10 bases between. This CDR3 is CASSLVQHPETQYF. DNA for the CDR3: TGTGCCAGCAGCTTGGTACAACACCCAGAGACCCAGTACTTC. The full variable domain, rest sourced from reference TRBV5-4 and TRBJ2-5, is ETGVTQSPTHLIKTRGQQVTLRCSSQSGHNTVSWYQQALGQGPQFIFQYYREEENGRGNFPPRFSGLQFPNYSSELNVNALELDDSALYLCASSLVQHPETQYFGPGTRLLVL.

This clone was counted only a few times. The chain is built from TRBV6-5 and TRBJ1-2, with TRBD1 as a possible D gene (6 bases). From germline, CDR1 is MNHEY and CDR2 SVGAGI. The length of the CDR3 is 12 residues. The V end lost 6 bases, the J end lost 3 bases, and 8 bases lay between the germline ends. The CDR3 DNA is TGTGCCAGCAGAACAGGGCACTATGGCTACACCTTC. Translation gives CASRTGHYGYTF.

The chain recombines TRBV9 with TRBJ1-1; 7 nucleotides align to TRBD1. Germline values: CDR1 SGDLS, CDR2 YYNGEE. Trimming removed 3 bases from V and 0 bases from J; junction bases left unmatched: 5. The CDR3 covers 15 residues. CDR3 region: CASSGTGQMNTEAFF. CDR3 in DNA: TGTGCCAGCAGCGGGACGGGACAGATGAACACTGAAGCTTTCTTT.

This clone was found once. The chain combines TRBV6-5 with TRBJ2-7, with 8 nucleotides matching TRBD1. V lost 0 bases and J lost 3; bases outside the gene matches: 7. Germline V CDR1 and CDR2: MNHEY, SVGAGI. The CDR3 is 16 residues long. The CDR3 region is CASSYSRSRGLYEQYF. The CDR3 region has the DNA TGTGCCAGCAGTTACTCCAGGAGCAGGGGGCTCTACGAGCAGTACTTC.